This passage covers 12 T cell receptor beta chains from one sample sequenced in a study of T cells in Graves' hyperthyroidism and ophthalmopathy. Authors of the study amplified TCR beta CDR3 regions from RNA transcripts. RT-PCR in the first round (using the HTBI primer set) targeted the TCR CDR3. TCRdb itself ran the multiplex PCR reads through MiXCR, one entry per CDR3 protein. The profile covers about 210,000 distinct CDR3 sequences, with 17% appearing a single time and 50% taken by the ten largest. Sequenced sample: blood. These receptors all stem from a middle-aged man with Graves' hyperthyroidism.

This clonotype came up a few times. This rearrangement joins TRBV20-1 to TRBJ2-7; D tentatively fits TRBD1 or TRBD2 (7 bases each). The CDR3 runs 14 residues. The germline gives CDR1 DFQATT, CDR2 SNEGSKA (reference sequence). V was clipped by 5 bases and J by 5 bases, with 19 bases between them. CDR3 DNA sequence: TGCAGTGCTGGCACTGGGGGAGGGGGCCACGAGCAGTACTTC. This codes for CSAGTGGGGHEQYF.

This clonotype was observed many times. V usage is TRBV6-1 and J usage is TRBJ1-2; unclear D gene. V was pared by 5 bases and J by 7 bases, with 8 bases between. This CDR3 is built from 11 residues. The V gene's germline CDR1 is MNHNS and CDR2 SASEGT. The CDR3 DNA reads as TGTGCCAGCAGTTACCAAACTGGCTACACCTTC. Its protein is CASSYQTGYTF.

This clonotype was seen ten or more times. The CDR3 DNA reads TGTGCCAGCAGGACCCAGGGGAGTGGAAACACCATATATTTT. It yields the protein CASRTQGSGNTIYF. The chain recombines TRBV6-1 with TRBJ1-3, with TRBD1 as a possible D gene (6 bases). The V gene's germline CDR1 is MNHNS and CDR2 SASEGT. There are 14 residues in the CDR3. The V end lost 6 bases, the J end lost 3 bases, and 12 bases lay between the germline ends.

This clonotype was picked up many times. This rearrangement joins TRBV28 to TRBJ2-1, with D possibly matching TRBD2 (7 bases). The germline V gene has CDR1 MDHEN and CDR2 SYDVKM. Trimming pared 6 bases from V and 7 bases from J, leaving 19 bases between. The CDR3 extends over 15 amino acids. The CDR3 region has the DNA TGTGCCAGCAGGGCAACAGGGAGGGGTTGGAATGAGCAGTTCTTC. Translated: CASRATGRGWNEQFF.

This clonotype appeared many times. In DNA, the CDR3 is TGTGCCAGCAGCTTAGGCGGGACTAGCGGGAGGGGGTATTTT. It yields the protein CASSLGGTSGRGYF. The chain recombines TRBV7-2 with TRBJ2-3; 16 nucleotides line up with TRBD2. Germline assignment: CDR1 SGHTA and CDR2 FQGNSA. V dropped 1 base and J dropped 14; count of bases not matched to a gene: 3. The CDR3 contains 14 residues.

This clonotype was recorded a few times. The chain combines TRBV20-1 with TRBJ2-2; 7 bases match TRBD1. Germline V gives CDR1 DFQATT, CDR2 SNEGSKA (reference sequence). V gave up 6 bases and J gave up 0 bases; unmatched junction bases: 7. The CDR3 is 15 residues long. CDR3: CSAISGTANTGELFF. CDR3 nucleotides: TGCAGTGCCATATCCGGGACAGCGAACACCGGGGAGCTGTTTTTT.

The chain recombines TRBV11-3 with TRBJ2-3; D may correspond to TRBD1 or TRBD2 (6 bases each). The germline V and J ends were trimmed by 0 bases and 0 bases, with 13 bases remaining between them. The CDR3 sequence is 17 residues long. Germline CDR1 SGHNT, CDR2 YENEEA. This CDR3 is CASSLDRGTPSTDTQYF. The CDR3 nucleotides read TGTGCCAGCAGCTTAGATCGCGGGACACCGAGCACAGATACGCAGTATTTT.

V and J are TRBV20-1 and TRBJ1-2; no clear D gene. Germline CDR1 is DFQATT and CDR2 is SNEGSKA (reference sequence). The CDR3 consists of 17 residues. V lost 0 bases, J lost 4 bases, and 21 bases lay in between. The CDR3 is CSARDRRVTGPIYGYTF. Written as DNA, the CDR3 is TGCAGTGCTAGAGATCGAAGGGTCACCGGGCCTATCTATGGCTACACCTTC.

Only a few counts were recorded for this clonotype. The chain carries TRBV19 and TRBJ2-7, with a possible D match to TRBD2 (6 bases). Germline-derived CDR1 and CDR2 are LNHDA and SQIVND (reference sequence). Trimming pared 3 bases from V and 0 bases from J, leaving 12 bases between. This CDR3 is 15 amino acids long. The CDR3 region has the DNA TGTGCCAGTAGTATCCTCTACGGGAGCTCCTACGAGCAGTACTTC. It codes for CASSILYGSSYEQYF. The full variable domain, its missing parts supplied by reference TRBV19 and TRBJ2-7, is DGGITQSPKYLFRKEGQNVTLSCEQNLNHDAMYWYRQDPGQGLRLIYYSQIVNDFQKGDIAEGYSVSREKKESFPLTVTSAQKNPTAFYLCASSILYGSSYEQYFGPGTRLTVT.

The chain couples TRBV19 to TRBJ2-2; 10 positions agree with TRBD1. The germline V gene has CDR1 LNHDA and CDR2 SQIVND (reference sequence). The CDR3 is 16 residues long. Unmatched junction bases numbered 19, after V lost 8 bases and J lost 13 bases. CDR3 residues: CASSPFPGQGPNWLFF. The CDR3 DNA follows: TGTGCCAGTTCTCCATTCCCGGGACAGGGGCCCAATTGGCTGTTTTTT.

The V call is TRBV12-3 or TRBV12-4, the J call TRBJ2-2, with D perhaps assigned TRBD1 or TRBD2 (5 bases each). This CDR3 has 13 amino acids. In DNA, the CDR3 is TGTGCAGACCGGGACCAATACACCGGGGAGCTGTTTTTT. This sequence encodes CADRDQYTGELFF.

This clonotype was observed a handful of times. The chain's CDR3 is CSVEDGELFF. The CDR3 bases are TGCAGCGTTGAGGACGGGGAGCTGTTTTTT. The chain joins TRBV29-1 to TRBJ2-2; no reliable D call. V lost 3 bases to trimming and J lost 7 bases, with 3 bases between them. Germline V gene sequence: CDR1 SQVTM, CDR2 ANQGSEA. The length of the CDR3 is 10 residues.